The 14 T cell receptor beta chains in this list originate from one sample, sequenced in a study of T-cell reconstitution after alpha-beta-depleted transplantation in children (dated by TCRdb to the mid-2010s). The method was PCR. For sequencing, an Illumina HiSeq 2500 was employed. TCR library preparation used molecular barcoding, with unique molecular identifiers applied to normalize quantification of the TCRbeta repertoire. The public reads were reanalyzed by TCRdb: fastp trimming at Q25, MiXCR alignment, in-frame beta chains only. Rows merge per CDR3 protein into single entries with the most common DNA and genes. This sample is represented by approximately 400,000 distinct CDR3 sequences; approximately 10% of them were singletons. Of the sample, nearly 5.5% is held by the ten largest clones. Material: PBMCs from the stem cell graft donor, obtained from the stem cell graft. The receptors here all came from a human donor who donated a stem cell graft to a child with acute myeloid leukemia.

The chain couples TRBV29-1 to TRBJ2-1; TRBD1 matches at 11 bases. Germline CDR1 and CDR2: SQVTM and ANQGSEA. Trimming removed 6 bases from V and 9 bases from J; junction bases left unmatched: 13. There are 15 residues in the CDR3. This CDR3 is CSVANRDRGLSEQFF. The CDR3 bases are TGCAGCGTGGCAAACCGGGACAGGGGGTTAAGTGAGCAGTTCTTC.

V is TRBV6-1 and J is TRBJ2-3; D may match TRBD1 or TRBD2 (6 bases each). CDR1 and CDR2 (germline): MNHNS, SASEGT. V dropped 4 bases and J dropped 2 bases, with 22 bases sitting between them. The CDR3 has 18 amino acids. CDR3 residues: CASSGALRGTYFTDTQYF. CDR3 nucleotides: TGTGCCAGCAGTGGGGCACTTAGGGGGACTTACTTCACAGATACGCAGTATTTT.

The V call is TRBV10-3, the J call TRBJ2-3, with 9 nucleotides matching TRBD2. The germline V gene encodes CDR1 ENHRY and CDR2 SYGVKD. Losses at the gene ends were 4 bases for V and 0 bases for J; bases not matched to a gene: 14. This CDR3 is 19 amino acids long. This CDR3 reads CAISGNAGGLFSSTDTQYF. The CDR3 DNA is TGTGCCATCAGTGGGAACGCGGGGGGGCTCTTCTCTAGCACAGATACGCAGTATTTT.

This clonotype has a handful of counts. The CDR3 bases are TGCAGCGTTGATTTTATCGGGGGGGAGACCCAGTACTTC. Translated: CSVDFIGGETQYF. The chain links TRBV29-1 to TRBJ2-5, with 7 bases that match TRBD2. V was pared by 3 bases and J by 5 bases, with 6 bases of the junction left unmatched. There are 13 residues in the CDR3. Per germline, CDR1 SQVTM and CDR2 ANQGSEA.

This clonotype was observed a handful of times. The gene calls are TRBV5-1 and TRBJ2-1, with D perhaps being TRBD1 or TRBD2 (6 bases each). V gave up 6 bases and J gave up 11 bases, with 18 bases separating them. The CDR3 runs to 13 residues. Germline V gene lookup returns CDR1 SGHRS and CDR2 YFSETQ. The CDR3 protein is CASNPSGGGQQFF. As DNA, the CDR3 is TGCGCCAGCAACCCATCCGGGGGCGGGCAGCAGTTCTTC. Full variable domain (missing parts from reference TRBV5-1 and TRBJ2-1): KAGVTQTPRYLIKTRGQQVTLSCSPISGHRSVSWYQQTPGQGLQFLFEYFSETQRNKGNFPGRFSGRQFSNSRSEMNVSTLELGDSALYLCASNPSGGGQQFFGPGTRLTVL.

This clonotype turned up a few times. The genes are TRBV18 and TRBJ2-7, with unresolved D. The CDR3 runs 14 residues. Germline loops: CDR1 KGHSH, CDR2 LQKENI. Deletions cut 0 bases from V and 6 bases from J, with 12 bases between. CDR3 sequence reads: CASSPPGEGFEQYF. CDR3 bases: TGTGCCAGCTCACCACCTGGGGAAGGGTTCGAGCAGTACTTC.

CDR3 coding DNA: TGTGCCAGCAGACGGCCAGGTACCTACGAGCAGTACTTC. It specifies CASRRPGTYEQYF. The chain carries TRBV6-1 and TRBJ2-7; no firm D call. CDR3 length equals 13 residues. V dropped 6 bases and J dropped 2 bases, with 11 bases sitting between them. CDR1 MNHNS and CDR2 SASEGT come from the germline V gene.

This clonotype has a count of ten or more. The chain joins TRBV7-8 to TRBJ1-4; a weak D match, TRBD1 (5 bases). The germline CDR1 and CDR2 sequences are SGHVS and FQNEAQ. CDR3 length: 15 amino acids. The V and J ends lost 4 bases and 16 bases respectively, with 25 bases between them. Here the CDR3 DNA reads TGTGCCAGCAGCTCTGACAGAACTTTAATGAAATATGCGTTTTTT. Its translation: CASSSDRTLMKYAFF.

This clonotype occurred many times. CDR3 nucleotides: TGTGCCAGCAGCTCCCAACCCGGCACCCAGCCCCAGCATTTT. It specifies CASSSQPGTQPQHF. This sequence joins TRBV21-1 and TRBJ1-5; the D call in the table, TRBD1, was not verified against the DNA. TRBV21-1 is designated a pseudogene. The CDR3 spans 14 residues.

V is TRBV20-1 and J is TRBJ2-1; the match to TRBD2 covers 9 bases. Germline V gene sequence: CDR1 DFQATT, CDR2 SNEGSKA (reference sequence). V lost 4 bases, J lost 9 bases, and 22 bases stayed unmatched. CDR3 length: 18 residues. Here the CDR3 reads CSATPPPNSGRRYGEQFF. CDR3 nucleotides: TGCAGTGCTACCCCACCGCCGAATAGCGGGAGAAGGTACGGTGAGCAGTTCTTC.

The chain employs TRBV10-3 and TRBJ2-5; a weak D match, TRBD2 (6 bases). The length of the CDR3 is 13 residues. Germline V gene sequence: CDR1 ENHRY, CDR2 SYGVKD. V was trimmed by 10 bases and J by 5 bases, leaving 17 bases between them. The CDR3 loop reads CATLGSRGETQYF. CDR3 DNA: TGTGCCACCCTGGGGTCTCGGGGGGAGACCCAGTACTTC.

This clonotype has a handful of counts. The CDR3 DNA reads as TGTGCCAGCAGCTTTACAGCCGTCTCTGGGGCCAACGTCCTGACTTTC. It is translated as CASSFTAVSGANVLTF. The V gene is TRBV7-9, the J gene TRBJ2-6; D remains unclear. V shed 3 bases and J shed 0 bases, with 9 bases lying between them. The CDR3 contains 16 residues. Germline CDR1 and CDR2: SEHNR and FQNEAQ (reference sequence).

This clonotype was counted only a few times. This rearrangement joins TRBV20-1 to TRBJ1-5; 9 bases map to TRBD1. The CDR3 consists of 16 residues. The germline V gene encodes CDR1 DFQATT and CDR2 SNEGSKA (reference sequence). Unmatched junction bases numbered 15, after V lost 6 bases and J lost 6 bases. CDR3: CSAAGTGQGLGQPQHF. CDR3 sequence (DNA): TGCAGTGCGGCCGGGACAGGGCAAGGTTTAGGTCAGCCCCAGCATTTT.

This clonotype has a handful of counts. The chain joins TRBV4-1 to TRBJ2-7; possible D gene TRBD2, 6 bases. CDR1 and CDR2 (germline): MGHRA, YSYEKL. The CDR3 is 14 amino acids. The V gene lost 0 bases and the J gene lost 2 bases, with 8 bases spanning the gap. The DNA for the CDR3 is TGCGCCAGCAGCCAAGAAACGGGAGCCTACGAGCAGTACTTC. Translation: CASSQETGAYEQYF.